The TCR beta chain under discussion was sequenced for a study of cytomegalovirus exposure and HLA in healthy donors. V was shortened by 3 bases and J by 7 bases, with 10 bases between the two germline ends. Germline CDR1 and CDR2: SQVTM and ANQGSEA. This CDR3 spans 11 amino acids. Use of 60 Vbeta and 13 Jbeta primers characterized the PCR. The method was immunoSEQ multiplex PCR; TCRdb's version includes in-frame clones alone and lacks a portion of them. The data hold 200,000 to 250,000 clones, with just under 85% observed a single time. This sequence joins TRBV29-1 and TRBJ2-7; D remains ambiguous. The specimen was PBMCs. The source of this sequence is a woman aged 40 to 49 in good health and CMV-seronegative. The CDR3 DNA reads TGCAGCGTTGATGTGGGCCCGGAGCAGTACTTC. Its translation is CSVDVGPEQYF.